This T cell receptor (beta chain) was recorded in a study of monozygotic twins with inflammatory bowel disease. Overall study findings and caveats: Relative to healthy twins, IBD patients had fewer clonotypes in common with others, a gap that was especially apparent with disease activity. Evidence did not back any single strong signal or clonotype linked to IBD.

Remarks on this clonotype: Its target is unknown.

The blood volume drawn from each donor was roughly 2.5 ml. This CDR3 spans 15 amino acids. Germline CDR1 SGHTS, CDR2 YDEGEE. Per-sample cDNA came from eight separate reactions. After re-calling the 5' RACE reads, TCRdb lists one entry per CDR3 protein, DNA absent. The sample has tens of thousands of distinct CDR3 sequences. Sequenced: blood. The gene calls are TRBV5-8 and TRBJ2-1; TCRdb's D call, TRBD1, is unchecked because there is no DNA. The source is a human donor with ulcerative colitis or Crohn's disease, or a healthy co-twin of an affected twin (not recorded which). The CDR3 is CASSFSGYSYNEQFF.